The 7 T cell receptor beta chains below were found in one sample sequenced in a study of brain T cells in children with intractable seizures. Here immunoSEQ multiplex PCR was the method, and the copy in TCRdb shows in-frame clones only, minus some. The sample yields under 150,000 clones, roughly 94% seen once. The input for sequencing was peripheral blood, taken at surgery. These receptors all stem from a boy younger than two with hemimegalencephaly and intractable seizures.

V gene TRBV19 combines with J gene TRBJ2-1; 8 nucleotides align to TRBD1. V shed 0 bases, J shed 9 bases, and the junction held 4 bases outside the gene matches. Germline loops: CDR1 LNHDA, CDR2 SQIVND (reference sequence). There are 14 residues in the CDR3. CDR3 amino acids: CASSIDNTGGEQFF. The CDR3, as DNA: TGTGCCAGTAGTATAGATAACACAGGGGGTGAGCAGTTCTTC.

This clone was found a few times. V is TRBV11-2 and J is TRBJ2-7; TRBD2 agrees at 8 bases. The germline CDR1 and CDR2 sequences are SGHAT and FQNNGV. Trimming at V came to 5 bases and at J to 4 bases, leaving 7 bases not matched to a gene. The CDR3 is 14 residues long. As DNA, the CDR3 is TGTGCCAGCAGCCCTAAGCGGGAGTATTACGAGCAGTACTTC. This gives the protein CASSPKREYYEQYF.

V usage is TRBV4-1 and J usage is TRBJ2-7; 10 bases match TRBD1. This CDR3 has 14 residues. Per germline, CDR1 MGHRA and CDR2 YSYEKL. Trimming removed 4 bases from V and 6 bases from J; junction bases left unmatched: 6. CDR3 loop: CASSRGTGEGEQYF. CDR3 nucleotide sequence: TGCGCCAGCAGCCGGGGGACAGGGGAAGGCGAGCAGTACTTC.

CDR3 loop: CASSGLAGGEQYF. The CDR3 DNA reads TGTGCCAGCTCCGGACTAGCGGGAGGCGAGCAGTACTTC. This chain joins TRBV19 and TRBJ2-7, with 14 positions matching TRBD2. The V and J ends lost 9 bases and 6 bases, in that order; junction bases with no gene match: 4. CDR1 and CDR2 (germline): LNHDA, SQIVND (reference sequence). The CDR3 spans 13 residues.

The chain uses TRBV3-1 (or the pseudogene TRBV3-2) and TRBJ2-1, with 12 nucleotides matching TRBD2. Germline CDR1 is LGHDT and CDR2 is YNNKEL (reference sequence). V lost 3 bases, J lost 6 bases, and 3 bases stayed unmatched. The CDR3 is made up of 15 amino acids. This CDR3 reads CASSHLAGGVNEQFF. CDR3 DNA: TGTGCCAGCAGCCATCTAGCGGGAGGGGTCAATGAGCAGTTCTTC.

V usage is TRBV27 and J usage is TRBJ1-5; D gene uncertain. The CDR3 loop spans 13 amino acids. Trimming took off 6 bases at V and 2 bases at J, with 8 bases between the two ends. In germline, CDR1 is MNHEY, CDR2 SMNVEV (reference sequence). The CDR3 region has the DNA TGTGCCAGCAGGGGGTTGGGCAATCAGCCCCAGCATTTT. This encodes CASRGLGNQPQHF.

The chain uses TRBV3-1 (or the pseudogene TRBV3-2) and TRBJ2-1; no clear D. CDR3 length equals 11 residues. Germline V gene data show CDR1 as LGHDT and CDR2 as YNNKEL (reference sequence). Trimming removed 1 base from V and 10 bases from J, with 5 bases in between. CDR3 sequence (DNA): TGTGCCAGCAGCCAAGGCTTCGAGCAGTTCTTC. Amino acids: CASSQGFEQFF.